In its sample, the clone carrying this T cell receptor (beta chain) was seen a few times. Its antigen is currently unknown. The data derive from a study of cytomegalovirus exposure and HLA in healthy donors. Study outcomes and limitations: The majority of TCR sequences were rare, yet some public TCRs appeared in many donors.

The assay was immunoSEQ multiplex PCR, and TCRdb's table has in-frame clones only and misses some. The repertoire holds around 250,000 clones, with 85% to 90% as singletons. The receptor comes from a woman in her late teens or twenties in good health and CMV-seronegative. The sequenced material came from PBMCs.

As DNA, the CDR3 is TGTGCCAGCAGTTTATCGGGAGTTTATGGCTACACCTTC. Residues: CASSLSGVYGYTF. The chain has TRBV27 and TRBJ1-2; D remains unclear. Trimming stripped 0 bases from V and 5 bases from J, with 7 bases between. Germline values: CDR1 MNHEY, CDR2 SMNVEV (reference sequence). This CDR3 contains 13 residues.